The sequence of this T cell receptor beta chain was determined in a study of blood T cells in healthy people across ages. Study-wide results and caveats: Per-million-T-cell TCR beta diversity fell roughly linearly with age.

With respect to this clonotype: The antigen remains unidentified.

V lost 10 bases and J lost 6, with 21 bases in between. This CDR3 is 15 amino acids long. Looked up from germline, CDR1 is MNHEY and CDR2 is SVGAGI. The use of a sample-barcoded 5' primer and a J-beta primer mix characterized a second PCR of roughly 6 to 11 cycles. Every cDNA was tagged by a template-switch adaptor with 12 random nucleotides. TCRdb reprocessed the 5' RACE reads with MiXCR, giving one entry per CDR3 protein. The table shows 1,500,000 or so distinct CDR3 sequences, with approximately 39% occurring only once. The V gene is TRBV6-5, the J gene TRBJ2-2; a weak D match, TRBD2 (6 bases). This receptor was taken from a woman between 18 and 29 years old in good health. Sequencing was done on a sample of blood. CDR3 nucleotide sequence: TGTGCCACCTCCGACGGGGGACCTAAGCCCGGGGAGCTGTTTTTT. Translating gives CATSDGGPKPGELFF.